This T cell receptor (beta chain) was captured in a study of T cell repertoires in cytomegalovirus infection. About the research overall: An indication of both CMV infection and matching HLA type came from public TCR beta signatures. Study findings and constraints: Ex vivo responses were dominated by HLA-C-restricted CMV-specific TCR beta clonotypes. The cumulative frequency of public TCR beta families identified carriers of CMV plus the relevant HLA.

TCRdb re-called the reads with MiXCR, one entry per CDR3 protein. The sample yields just under 300,000 distinct CDR3 sequences, around 9.1% seen once. A few counts support this clonotype. What it binds is unknown. Specimen: PBMCs. The origin of this receptor is a human donor in good health (CMV status not recorded). Some clones in this sample may be carry-over from other donors' samples.

CDR3 nucleotides: TGTGCCAGCAGTTTAACTTTAGCGGGCTACAATGAGCAGTTCTTC. Its translation: CASSLTLAGYNEQFF. The rearrangement uses TRBV28 and TRBJ2-1, with 7 bases lining up with TRBD2. This CDR3 is 15 amino acids long. Germline-derived CDR1 and CDR2 are MDHEN and SYDVKM. Trimming took 2 bases from V and 3 from J; bases not matched to a gene: 4.